These 27 T cell receptor beta chains came from one sample sequenced in a study of blood T cells in healthy people across ages. Primed by a sample-barcoded 5' primer and a J-beta primer mix, a second PCR proceeded for about 6 to 12 cycles. TCRdb redid the calling of the 5' RACE reads with MiXCR, one entry per CDR3 protein. The table lists roughly 1,700,000 distinct CDR3 sequences, about 28% of them singletons. The sample taken for sequencing was blood. The receptor source for this set is a woman in her twenties or thirties in good health.

Details on this clonotype: This sequence may be a read error, since a much larger clone differs from it by one base. The CDR3 bases are TGCGCCAGCAGTGAGACTAGCGGGGGCAATGAGCAGTACTTC. Protein product: CASSETSGGNEQYF. This chain joins TRBV10-1 and TRBJ2-1; 11 nucleotides agree with TRBD2. The J call may be in error: the DNA end matches TRBJ2-7 better. Germline values: CDR1 WNHNN, CDR2 SYGVQD (reference sequence). The CDR3 length is 14 residues.

As to this clonotype: Germline is not matched at one junction end, which may reflect a read error. This sequence joins TRBV7-9 and TRBJ2-3, with D hard to call. This CDR3 region has 11 residues. Germline V gene sequence: CDR1 SEHNR, CDR2 FQNEAQ (reference sequence). DNA for the CDR3: TGTGCCAGCAGCCTCTACGATATGCAGTATTTT. As protein: CASSLYDMQYF.

Comment on this clonotype: The junction differs from germline at one of its ends, possibly a read error. The J gene is TRBJ1-5, the V gene TRBV28; weak D call: TRBD1 (5 bases). There are 13 residues in the CDR3. Germline assignment: CDR1 MDHEN and CDR2 SYDVKM. The CDR3 sequence is CVSMGGLNQPQHF. The CDR3 nucleotides read TGTGTCAGCATGGGGGGTCTCAATCAGCCCCAGCATTTT. Complete variable domain (other parts from reference TRBV28 and TRBJ1-5): DVKVTQSSRYLVKRTGEKVFLECVQDMDHENMFWYRQDPGLGLRLIYFSYDVKMKEKGDIPEGYSVSREKKERFSLILESASTNQTSMYLCVSMGGLNQPQHFGDGTRLSIL.

This clonotype was recorded once. One end of the junction varies from germline; a read error may be responsible. CDR3 nucleotides: TGTGCCAGCACTTGGGGACCCCCTGAAGGCGGGGAGCGGTTTTTT. Amino acid sequence: CASTWGPPEGGERFF. This chain connects TRBV12-3 or TRBV12-4 to TRBJ2-2, with TRBD2 as a possible D gene (6 bases). This CDR3 region has 15 residues.

The V and J genes are TRBV5-1 and TRBJ2-6, with D unclear. The germline V gene encodes CDR1 SGHRS and CDR2 YFSETQ. The CDR3 length is 18 residues. Trimming stripped 2 bases from V and 0 bases from J, with 15 bases between. CDR3 sequence (DNA): TGCGCCAGCAGCTTTCGGATGGATTCCTCCTCTGGGGCCAACGTCCTGACTTTC. It yields the protein CASSFRMDSSSGANVLTF. The full variable domain, completed using reference TRBV5-1 and TRBJ2-6, is KAGVTQTPRYLIKTRGQQVTLSCSPISGHRSVSWYQQTPGQGLQFLFEYFSETQRNKGNFPGRFSGRQFSNSRSEMNVSTLELGDSALYLCASSFRMDSSSGANVLTFGAGSRLTVL.

This clonotype was counted only a few times. This chain links TRBV5-1 with TRBJ2-7, with 11 positions matching TRBD2. The end of the DNA is better explained by TRBJ2-5, so the J call may be wrong. The CDR3 spans 17 residues. Germline values: CDR1 SGHRS, CDR2 YFSETQ. In DNA form, the CDR3 reads TGCGCCAGCAGCTTGGTGGCCACTAGCGGGAGTAGAGAGACCCAGTACTTC. Encoded protein: CASSLVATSGSRETQYF.

There are many counts of this clonotype. The chain carries TRBV29-1 and TRBJ2-2; D unclear. Germline CDR1 SQVTM, CDR2 ANQGSEA. The CDR3 loop spans 14 amino acids. V was pared by 2 bases and J by 4 bases, with 11 bases between. The CDR3: CSVERSSGTGELFF. The DNA for the CDR3 is TGCAGCGTTGAACGGTCATCGGGCACCGGGGAGCTGTTTTTT.

This chain joins TRBV28 and TRBJ2-7; D gene unclear. The ends were cut back, 0 bases at V and 0 bases at J, with 9 bases in the middle. The CDR3 is 15 residues long. Germline V gene sequence: CDR1 MDHEN, CDR2 SYDVKM. CDR3 residues: CASSLWTVSSYEQYF. CDR3 nucleotides: TGTGCCAGCAGTTTATGGACGGTAAGCTCCTACGAGCAGTACTTC.

This clonotype was counted between two and nine times. At one end, the junction sequence differs from germline, possibly due to a read error. The chain is built from TRBV20-1 and TRBJ2-7, with D possibly being TRBD1 (5 bases). The CDR3 is made up of 13 amino acids. CDR1 is DFQATT and CDR2 is SNEGSKA in the germline V gene (reference sequence). Here the CDR3 DNA reads TGCAGTGCTACCAGGGTTCGCTCCCACGAGCAGTACTTC. This encodes CSATRVRSHEQYF.

This chain joins TRBV7-2 and TRBJ1-3, with 7 bases matching TRBD1. This CDR3 has 16 residues. Germline values: CDR1 SGHTA, CDR2 FQGNSA. Unmatched junction bases numbered 7, after V lost 5 bases and J lost 0 bases. The CDR3 protein is CASSPTGTLSGNTIYF. CDR3 sequence (DNA): TGTGCCAGCAGCCCGACAGGGACACTCTCTGGAAACACCATATATTTT.

The rearrangement uses TRBV6-1 and TRBJ2-7; tentative D call: TRBD2 (6 bases). The germline V gene has CDR1 MNHNS and CDR2 SASEGT. The CDR3 sequence is 15 residues long. Trimming cost V 4 bases and J 2 bases, with 15 bases left between them. CDR3 in DNA: TGTGCCAGCAGTGCCCCCCCCGGGGGTGCCTACGAGCAGTACTTC. Translation: CASSAPPGGAYEQYF.

The chain links TRBV5-5 to TRBJ1-4; D might be TRBD1 (6 bases). Trimming removed 4 bases at V and 7 bases at J, with 20 bases between. The CDR3 runs 16 residues. Looked up from germline, CDR1 is SGHKS and CDR2 is YYEKEE (reference sequence). Here the CDR3 reads CASSIRGDTGSEKLFF. CDR3 DNA: TGTGCCAGCAGCATTAGGGGGGACACCGGGAGTGAAAAACTGTTTTTT. The variable domain in full, completed from reference TRBV5-5 and TRBJ1-4, reads DAGVTQSPTHLIKTRGQQVTLRCSPISGHKSVSWYQQVLGQGPQFIFQYYEKEERGRGNFPDRFSARQFPNYSSELNVNALLLGDSALYLCASSIRGDTGSEKLFFGSGTQLSVL.

This clonotype has at least ten counts. The chain couples TRBV28 to TRBJ2-4, with D perhaps TRBD2 (6 bases). Trimming left V 7 bases short and J 9 bases short, with 10 bases between. There are 11 residues in the CDR3. Looked up from germline, CDR1 is MDHEN and CDR2 is SYDVKM. CDR3 nucleotide sequence: TGTGCCAGCATCCAGGAGGGCATTCAGTACTTC. The encoded protein is CASIQEGIQYF.

This clonotype appeared many times. The V and J genes are TRBV29-1 and TRBJ1-5, with D tentatively TRBD1 (5 bases). Germline V gene sequence: CDR1 SQVTM, CDR2 ANQGSEA. The V and J ends lost 4 bases and 7 bases respectively, with 17 bases between them. The CDR3 loop spans 14 amino acids. CDR3 coding DNA: TGCAGCGTTGCTGCGGGCGGGGCAGGGCAGCCCCAGCATTTT. Its translation is CSVAAGGAGQPQHF. The variable domain in full, completed from reference TRBV29-1 and TRBJ1-5, reads SAVISQKPSRDICQRGTSLTIQCQVDSQVTMMFWYRQQPGQSLTLIATANQGSEATYESGFVIDKFPISRPNLTFSTLTVSNMSPEDSSIYLCSVAAGGAGQPQHFGDGTRLSIL.

J is TRBJ2-1 and V is TRBV25-1; TRBD1 is a possible D gene (6 bases). In germline, CDR1 is MGHDK, CDR2 SYGVNS. The CDR3 has 14 residues. V lost 1 base, J lost 6 bases, and 10 bases lay in between. The CDR3 DNA reads TGTGCCAGCAGTGAATTACAGGGCTTCAATGAGCAGTTCTTC. Protein: CASSELQGFNEQFF.

The rearrangement links TRBV20-1 to TRBJ1-6, with 7 bases lining up with TRBD1. The CDR3 covers 15 residues. Germline V gene sequence: CDR1 DFQATT, CDR2 SNEGSKA (reference sequence). V gave up 6 bases and J gave up 4 bases; unmatched junction bases: 9. The CDR3 sequence is CSATAGGSYNSPLHF. CDR3 in DNA: TGCAGTGCGACCGCAGGGGGGTCGTATAATTCACCCCTCCACTTT.

Worth noting for this clonotype: Relative to the germline gene, one junction end is altered; a read error may explain this. The chain recombines TRBV29-1 with TRBJ1-2; TRBD1 matches 7 bases. The CDR3 is made up of 15 amino acids. CDR1 and CDR2 (germline): SQVTM, ANQGSEA. CDR3 nucleotides: TGCGGCGTTGAAGATCTGCGACAGGGTAATTATGGCTACACCTTC. Amino acids: CGVEDLRQGNYGYTF.

Regarding this clonotype: A much bigger clone sits one base away, suggesting this may be a read error. This chain's CDR3 is CASSLNSLAGFLGEQYF. DNA of the CDR3: TGTGCCAGCAGTTTAAATAGTCTAGCGGGATTTCTGGGCGAGCAGTACTTC. The V gene is TRBV12-3 or TRBV12-4, the J gene TRBJ2-4, with TRBD2 matching 9 bases. With the DNA end fitting TRBJ2-7 better, the J assignment may be wrong. CDR3 length: 17 amino acids.

This clonotype was seen more than once but under ten times. The chain joins TRBV12-3 or TRBV12-4 to TRBJ2-3; perhaps TRBD2 as D (6 bases). Deletions cut 7 bases from V and 10 bases from J, with 24 bases between. This CDR3 region has 15 residues. The CDR3 loop is CASTPAGRRYPSQYF. The CDR3 DNA reads as TGTGCCAGCACGCCCGCGGGACGACGGTACCCATCGCAGTATTTT.

J is TRBJ2-3 and V is TRBV11-2, with 8 bases identical to TRBD2. The CDR3 is made up of 17 amino acids. J was trimmed by 0 bases and V by 4 bases; bases with no gene match: 9. Germline V CDR1 and CDR2: SGHAT, FQNNGV. The CDR3 reads CASSSYPSGSSTDTQYF. The DNA for the CDR3 is TGTGCCAGCAGCTCCTACCCTAGCGGGTCTAGCACAGATACGCAGTATTTT.

With regard to this clonotype: This is likely a read error, given that the CDR3 carries no conserved phenylalanine or tryptophan at its end. The V gene is TRBV7-9, the J gene TRBJ2-1; a possible D gene is TRBD2 (5 bases). The V gene's germline CDR1 is SEHNR and CDR2 FQNEAQ (reference sequence). V dropped 5 bases and J dropped 6 bases, with 17 bases sitting between them. The CDR3 runs 15 residues. The CDR3 protein is CASSPVEMRANEQFC. CDR3 coding DNA: TGTGCCAGCAGCCCCGTTGAAATGCGGGCCAATGAGCAGTTCTGC.

This clonotype was seen a handful of times. The chain couples TRBV7-9 to TRBJ2-1, with D possibly matching TRBD2 (6 bases). The CDR3 is made up of 16 amino acids. Germline V gives CDR1 SEHNR, CDR2 FQNEAQ (reference sequence). V was trimmed by 7 bases and J by 5 bases, leaving 21 bases between them. CDR3 sequence (DNA): TGTGCCAGCACTCCCGGAAAGTGGGGGGACGACAATGAGCAGTTCTTC. Protein product: CASTPGKWGDDNEQFF.

The chain uses TRBV15 and TRBJ2-3; no reliable D call. The CDR3 runs 11 residues. With 5 bases removed from V and 4 bases from J, the gap between germline ends came to 4 bases. Per germline, CDR1 LNHNV and CDR2 YYDKDF (reference sequence). CDR3: CATSRSDTQYF. The DNA of the CDR3 is TGTGCCACCAGCCGTTCAGATACGCAGTATTTT. Variable domain in full (rest from reference TRBV15 and TRBJ2-3): DAMVIQNPRYQVTQFGKPVTLSCSQTLNHNVMYWYQQKSSQAPKLLFHYYDKDFNNEADTPDNFQSRRPNTSFCFLDIRSPGLGDTAMYLCATSRSDTQYFGPGTRLTVL.

The chain is built from TRBV15 and TRBJ1-2; D is ambiguous. The germline V gene has CDR1 LNHNV and CDR2 YYDKDF (reference sequence). The CDR3 extends over 17 amino acids. V was trimmed by 0 bases and J by 6 bases, leaving 20 bases between them. CDR3 sequence reads: CATSRDLVGEGRDGYTF. Here the CDR3 DNA reads TGTGCCACCAGCAGAGATTTGGTAGGAGAAGGGAGAGATGGCTACACCTTC.

Worth noting for this clonotype: Just one base apart from a much larger clone, this may be a read error. The chain is built from TRBV10-3 and TRBJ2-3, with 7 bases aligning to TRBD2. Germline CDR1 ENHRY, CDR2 SYGVKD. The CDR3 covers 14 residues. CDR3 coding DNA: TGTGCCATCAGTAGCGGGACCATCACACATACGCAGTATTTT. Translating gives CAISSGTITHTQYF.

The CDR3 coding sequence is TGCGCCAGCGGGCGGGAGTACACCGGGGAGCTGTTTTTT. It yields the protein CASGREYTGELFF. The rearrangement uses TRBV5-1 and TRBJ2-2, with TRBD2 matching 7 bases. The CDR3 has 13 residues. Germline-derived CDR1 and CDR2 are SGHRS and YFSETQ. J was trimmed by 3 bases and V by 7 bases; bases with no gene match: 3.

This clonotype was seen ten or more times. The chain employs TRBV4-3 and TRBJ2-1; D may be TRBD2 (5 bases). This CDR3 is built from 16 residues. Germline V CDR1 and CDR2: LGHNA, YSLEER. Trimming shortened V by 0 bases and J by 1 base, and 10 bases separated the two germline ends. The CDR3 DNA is TGCGCCAGCAGCCAAGATCAAAGCGGATCCTACAATGAGCAGTTCTTC. This encodes CASSQDQSGSYNEQFF.